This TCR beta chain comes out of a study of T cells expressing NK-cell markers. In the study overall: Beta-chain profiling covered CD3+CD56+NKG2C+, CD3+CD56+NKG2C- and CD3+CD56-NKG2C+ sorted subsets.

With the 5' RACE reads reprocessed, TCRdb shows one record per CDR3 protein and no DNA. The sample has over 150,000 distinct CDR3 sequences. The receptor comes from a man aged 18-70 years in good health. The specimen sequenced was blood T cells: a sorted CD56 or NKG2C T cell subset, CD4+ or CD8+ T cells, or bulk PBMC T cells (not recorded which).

The chain's CDR3 is CASSSTGLNYNEQFF. The chain employs TRBV5-1 and TRBJ2-1; there is no DNA to check the TCRdb D call of TRBD1. The CDR3 runs 15 residues. The germline V gene has CDR1 SGHRS and CDR2 YFSETQ.